Each of the 9 T cell receptor beta chains below was sequenced from the same sample in a study of OX40 agonist ivuxolimab in advanced cancers. Repertoires were generated with immunoSEQ multiplex PCR, while TCRdb's copy carries only in-frame clones and drops some. This sample has approximately 50,000 clones, with approximately 84% found just once. The starting material was CD4+ or CD8+ T cells sorted from blood, obtained in a trial of the OX40 agonist ivuxolimab. These receptors were taken from an adult with an advanced solid tumor such as melanoma, head and neck, liver or kidney cancer.

V gene TRBV4-1 combines with J gene TRBJ1-2; D ambiguous. Germline CDR1 reads MGHRA; CDR2 reads YSYEKL. The CDR3 totals 15 residues. The germline V and J ends were trimmed by 0 bases and 4 bases, with 12 bases remaining between them. The CDR3, as DNA: TGCGCCAGCAGCCAAGAATACCGCATCCCCTATGGCTACACCTTC. Translated: CASSQEYRIPYGYTF.

The genes are TRBV6-6 and TRBJ2-2; 10 positions agree with TRBD1. The J segment lost 6 bases and the V segment lost 5 bases, leaving 0 bases of the junction unmatched. The CDR3 spans 13 residues. CDR1 and CDR2 from the germline V gene are MNHNY and SVGAGI (reference sequence). CDR3 region: CASSGQGAGELFF. CDR3 DNA sequence: TGTGCCAGCAGTGGACAGGGGGCCGGGGAGCTGTTTTTT.

The V and J genes are TRBV5-1 and TRBJ2-1; TRBD2 matches at 14 bases. The V gene's germline CDR1 is SGHRS and CDR2 YFSETQ. CDR3 length: 18 residues. V lost 4 bases to trimming and J lost 6 bases; unmatched junction nucleotides: 12. The DNA for the CDR3 is TGCGCCAGCAGCCCGACCGCCTCCGGGACTAGCGGGGGCAATGAGCAGTTCTTC. Residues: CASSPTASGTSGGNEQFF.

V usage is TRBV7-2 and J usage is TRBJ1-5; TRBD1 is a possible D gene (5 bases). The V gene's germline CDR1 is SGHTA and CDR2 FQGNSA. The V and J ends lost 5 bases and 1 base respectively, with 18 bases between them. The CDR3 loop spans 17 amino acids. CDR3 loop: CASSMGRGVASNQPQHF. CDR3 DNA sequence: TGTGCCAGCAGCATGGGCCGGGGGGTCGCGAGCAATCAGCCCCAGCATTTT.

The V and J genes are TRBV5-6 and TRBJ1-5, with TRBD1 matching 8 bases. This CDR3 has 15 residues. Germline trimming cut 4 bases from V and 7 bases from J; bases unmatched to any gene: 10. Per germline, CDR1 SGHDT and CDR2 YYEEEE. In nucleotides, the CDR3 is TGTGCCAGCAGCACCAAGTCAGGGGGCATACAGCCCCAGCATTTT. This translates into CASSTKSGGIQPQHF. Complete variable domain (other parts from reference TRBV5-6 and TRBJ1-5): DAGVTQSPTHLIKTRGQQVTLRCSPKSGHDTVSWYQQALGQGPQFIFQYYEEEERQRGNFPDRFSGHQFPNYSSELNVNALLLGDSALYLCASSTKSGGIQPQHFGDGTRLSIL.

This clone was recorded a few times. V gene TRBV30 combines with J gene TRBJ1-5, with TRBD1 as a possible D gene (5 bases). Germline CDR1 and CDR2: GTSNPN and SVGIG (reference sequence). Trimming shortened V by 1 base and J by 4 bases, and 8 bases separated the two germline ends. CDR3 size: 13 residues. In nucleotides, the CDR3 is TGTGCCTGGAGTGGGGGGGGTAATCAGCCCCAGCATTTT. This sequence encodes CAWSGGGNQPQHF.

The rearrangement joins TRBV30 to TRBJ1-4; D is ambiguous. Germline V gives CDR1 GTSNPN, CDR2 SVGIG (reference sequence). The CDR3 runs to 16 residues. V was shortened by 2 bases and J by 0 bases, with 13 bases between the two germline ends. CDR3: CAWSPRHKATNEKLFF. In DNA form, the CDR3 reads TGTGCCTGGAGTCCCCGACATAAAGCAACTAATGAAAAACTGTTTTTT.

Details on this clone: This may be a read error, as it is one base from a much larger clone. This sample also contains other DNA sequences that code for the same CDR3. The chain is built from TRBV30 and TRBJ1-1; D is unresolved. The germline V gene encodes CDR1 GTSNPN and CDR2 SVGIG (reference sequence). CDR3 length: 14 residues. The CDR3 DNA reads as TGTGCCTGGAGTGAACGAAAGGCCCTAATCGAAGCTTTTTTT. It translates to CAWSERKALIEAFF.

The V call is TRBV2, the J call TRBJ1-1; D might be TRBD1 (6 bases). This CDR3 comprises 15 residues. Trimming cost V 6 bases and J 10 bases, with 24 bases left between them. The germline V gene has CDR1 SNHLY and CDR2 FYNNEI. This CDR3 reads CASRGQTILFKGAFF. The CDR3 nucleotides are TGTGCCAGCAGAGGACAGACCATATTATTCAAAGGAGCTTTCTTT.